This note documents a single T cell receptor (beta chain) sequence. Its specificity is not known. The record originates from a study of T cell responses to AZD1222 COVID-19 vaccine. General study points: The donors showed a predominance of white British ancestry and of females, with possible underestimation of clonal diversity. Two doses of AZD1222 preceded a rise in Spike-specific TCR breadth and depth. In the spike-specific TCR repertoire, nearly half reportedly target unmutated variant regions. None of the repertoires were sampled until the peak T cell response had passed.

Libraries were prepared by immunoSEQ multiplex PCR; TCRdb keeps only in-frame clonotypes and omits some of them. Of 93,000 or so clones listed, around 90% are singletons. Trimming cost V 4 bases and J 8 bases; bases outside gene matches: 8. Germline CDR1 and CDR2: SGHRS and YFSETQ. This CDR3 contains 14 residues. This receptor was obtained from an adult in good health. The sequencing here drew on peripheral blood, taken on day 0 of AZD1222 vaccination. This chain links TRBV5-1 with TRBJ2-4; 8 nucleotides match TRBD1. CDR3 in DNA: TGCGCCAGCAGCCCCGGACAGGGTGGGGACATTCAGTACTTC. As protein: CASSPGQGGDIQYF.